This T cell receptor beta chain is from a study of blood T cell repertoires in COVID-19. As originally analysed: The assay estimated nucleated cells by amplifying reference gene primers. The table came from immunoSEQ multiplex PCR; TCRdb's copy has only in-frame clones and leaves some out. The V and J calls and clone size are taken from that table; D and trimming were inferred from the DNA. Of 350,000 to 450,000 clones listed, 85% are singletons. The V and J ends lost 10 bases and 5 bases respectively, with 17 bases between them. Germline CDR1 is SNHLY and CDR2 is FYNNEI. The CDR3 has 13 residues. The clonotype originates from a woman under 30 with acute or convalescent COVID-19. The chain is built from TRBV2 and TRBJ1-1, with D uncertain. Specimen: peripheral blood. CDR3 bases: TGTGCCACTCGGAGGGAATCTGGGACTGAAGCTTTCTTT. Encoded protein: CATRRESGTEAFF.